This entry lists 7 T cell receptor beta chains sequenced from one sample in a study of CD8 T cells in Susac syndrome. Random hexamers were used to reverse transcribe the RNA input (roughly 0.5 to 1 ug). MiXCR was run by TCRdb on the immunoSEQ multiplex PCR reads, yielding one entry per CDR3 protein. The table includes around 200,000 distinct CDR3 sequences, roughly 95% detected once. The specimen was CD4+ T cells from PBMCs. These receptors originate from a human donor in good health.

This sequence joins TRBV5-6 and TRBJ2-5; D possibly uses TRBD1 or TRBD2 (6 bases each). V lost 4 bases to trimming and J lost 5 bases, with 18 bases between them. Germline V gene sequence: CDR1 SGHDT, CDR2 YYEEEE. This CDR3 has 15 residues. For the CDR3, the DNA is TGTGCCAGCAGCCCCAACTTTGGGGGGCACGAGACCCAGTACTTC. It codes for CASSPNFGGHETQYF.

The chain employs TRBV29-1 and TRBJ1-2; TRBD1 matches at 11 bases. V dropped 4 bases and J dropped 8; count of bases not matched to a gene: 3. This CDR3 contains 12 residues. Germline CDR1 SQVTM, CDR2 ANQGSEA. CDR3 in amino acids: CSVGDRGKGYTF. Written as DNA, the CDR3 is TGCAGCGTTGGGGACAGGGGGAAAGGCTACACCTTC.

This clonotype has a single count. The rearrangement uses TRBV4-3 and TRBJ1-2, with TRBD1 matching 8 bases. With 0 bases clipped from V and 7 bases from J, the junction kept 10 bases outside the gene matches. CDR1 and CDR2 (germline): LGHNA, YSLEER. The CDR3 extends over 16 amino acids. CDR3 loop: CASSQEVFTGGSGYTF. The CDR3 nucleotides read TGCGCCAGCAGCCAAGAGGTCTTCACAGGGGGTAGTGGCTACACCTTC.

CDR3 sequence: CASSLSGRGLGETQYF. In nucleotides, the CDR3 is TGCGCCAGCAGCTTGAGCGGCCGGGGACTAGGGGAGACCCAGTACTTC. The chain joins TRBV5-1 to TRBJ2-5, with 8 nucleotides matching TRBD2. Germline assignment: CDR1 SGHRS and CDR2 YFSETQ. The J segment lost 5 bases and the V segment lost 1 base, leaving 10 bases of the junction unmatched. The CDR3 contains 16 residues.

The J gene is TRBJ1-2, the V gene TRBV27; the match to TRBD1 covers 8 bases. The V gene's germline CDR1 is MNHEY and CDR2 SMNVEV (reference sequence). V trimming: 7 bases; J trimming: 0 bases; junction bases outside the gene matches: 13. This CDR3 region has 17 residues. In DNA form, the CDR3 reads TGTGCCAGCACCGCCGGGACAGGAGTGCCCCCTAACTATGGCTACACCTTC. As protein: CASTAGTGVPPNYGYTF.

The CDR3 DNA sequence: TGTGCCATCAGTGATGTAGGGGGCCAGGAGGTATACAATGAGCAGTTCTTC. Its protein product is CAISDVGGQEVYNEQFF. This rearrangement joins TRBV10-3 to TRBJ2-1; 7 nucleotides agree with TRBD1. The germline gives CDR1 ENHRY, CDR2 SYGVKD. This CDR3 region has 17 residues. After removal of 3 bases from V and 4 bases from J, the junction contained 12 bases not matched to a gene.

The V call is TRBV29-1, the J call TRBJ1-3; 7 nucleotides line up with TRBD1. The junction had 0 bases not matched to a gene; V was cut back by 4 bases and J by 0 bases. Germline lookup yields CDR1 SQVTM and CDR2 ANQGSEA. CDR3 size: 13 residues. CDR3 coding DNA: TGCAGCGTTGGGACAGGCTCTGGAAACACCATATATTTT. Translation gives CSVGTGSGNTIYF.